This T cell receptor (beta chain) was sequenced during a study of shared clonotypes between healthy human individuals. The CDR3 extends over 18 amino acids. Libraries were prepared by immunoSEQ multiplex PCR; TCRdb keeps only in-frame clonotypes and omits some of them. The sample contains hundreds of thousands of clones, roughly 97% of which appear only once. Broader study findings: Naive CD4 clonotypes were shared across several donors at roughly 5%. The genetic and exposure-history diversity represented was limited by few donors. In the sorted subsets, rarefaction showed sequencing was incomplete despite large depth.

Into CD45RA+ naive and CD45RA-negative memory subsets, the CD4+ cells were split. A note on this clone: Its matching antigen is unknown.

This TCR was sampled from a woman aged 25 to 39 in good health. V and J are TRBV12-2 and TRBJ2-5; the tabulated D call, TRBD2, remains unverified against the DNA. TRBV12-2 is annotated as a pseudogene. The sample comprised naive CD4+ T cells sorted from blood. Stated subset: CD45RA+ positively selected. CDR3 in amino acids: CASRLKGKGGESQETQYF. In DNA, the CDR3 is TGTGCAAGTCGCTTAAAGGGGAAAGGCGGGGAAAGCCAAGAGACCCAGTACTTC.